This entry lists 12 T cell receptor beta chains sequenced from one sample in a study of molecular identifiers for immune sequencing clone quantification (dated by TCRdb to the late 2010s). Receptors were amplified or captured by PCR. The sequencer listed for this sample is Illumina HiSeq 4000. Clones were called with MiXCR by TCRdb after fastp trimmed the public reads at Q25, and only in-frame beta chains were retained. Duplicate CDR3 protein sequences are folded into a single record with the most common DNA and genes. This sample holds about 300,000 distinct CDR3 sequences; 20% to 25% were observed only once. The ten largest clones take up approximately 0.83% of the sample. Sequencing was carried out using naive CD8+ T cells from blood, with Jurkat cell RNA spiked in. This specimen's cell subset or site label, per the study, means: FACS-sorted CD8+CD4-CCR7+CD45RA+ naive T cells. All receptors come from a human donor in good health. Some libraries in this study had Jurkat cell RNA spiked in.

The chain is built from TRBV19 and TRBJ2-7, with TRBD1 matching over 12 bases. V dropped 3 bases and J dropped 6; count of bases not matched to a gene: 6. Germline-derived CDR1 and CDR2 are LNHDA and SQIVND (reference sequence). The CDR3 consists of 15 residues. CDR3 coding DNA: TGTGCCAGTAGTATTTCTGGGACAGGGGGCAGCGAGCAGTACTTC. Translation gives CASSISGTGGSEQYF.

With regard to this clonotype: A clone one base away is much larger, so this may be a read error. The chain links TRBV11-2 to TRBJ2-3; D remains ambiguous. The CDR3 runs 14 residues. Trimming removed 1 base from V and 7 bases from J, with 12 bases in between. CDR1 and CDR2 from the germline V gene are SGHAT and FQNNGV. Here the CDR3 reads CASSLATSAHTQYF. CDR3 coding DNA: TGTGCCAGCAGCTTAGCTACCTCGGCACATACGCAGTATTTT.

Ten or more counts support this clonotype. This chain joins TRBV4-3 and TRBJ2-3; TRBD2 aligns across 7 bases. Looked up from germline, CDR1 is LGHNA and CDR2 is YSLEER. This CDR3 is 17 amino acids long. Trimming cost V 3 bases and J 6 bases; bases outside gene matches: 15. CDR3: CASSHALKAGESDTQYF. The CDR3 DNA is TGCGCCAGCAGCCACGCGCTAAAGGCGGGGGAGAGTGATACGCAGTATTTT.

This clonotype was seen many times. V usage is TRBV29-1 and J usage is TRBJ2-5; D not resolved. CDR3 size: 12 residues. Looked up from germline, CDR1 is SQVTM and CDR2 is ANQGSEA. V was pared by 4 bases and J by 1 base, with 7 bases between. CDR3 nucleotides: TGCAGCGTTGTCCACGTCCAAGAGACCCAGTACTTC. It codes for CSVVHVQETQYF.

In this sample, this clonotype turned up many times. The chain has TRBV2 and TRBJ1-2, with unresolved D. CDR1 is SNHLY, CDR2 FYNNEI, per germline. Trimming took off 2 bases at V and 1 base at J, with 17 bases between the two ends. This CDR3 has 17 residues. The CDR3 here is CASSETYSPSYNYGYTF. CDR3 nucleotides: TGTGCCAGCAGTGAAACCTACAGCCCCTCCTATAACTATGGCTACACCTTC. Full variable domain (outside the CDR3, taken from reference TRBV2 and TRBJ1-2): EPEVTQTPSHQVTQMGQEVILRCVPISNHLYFYWYRQILGQKVEFLVSFYNNEISEKSEIFDDQFSVERPDGSNFTLKIRSTKLEDSAMYFCASSETYSPSYNYGYTFGSGTRLTVV.

Notes on this clonotype: It may be a read error: a sequence one base away is much more abundant. The rearrangement uses TRBV4-1 and TRBJ1-5; no clear D gene. CDR3 size: 14 residues. Per the germline V gene, CDR1 is MGHRA and CDR2 is YSYEKL. DNA for the CDR3: TGCGCCGGCAGCCAAGGAACGGGGTTTCAGCCCCAGCATTTT. Translating it yields CAGSQGTGFQPQHF.

Of note for this clonotype: A much larger clone differs by one base, so this may be a read error. The chain is built from TRBV5-3 and TRBJ2-7; no reliable D call. Being an ORF, TRBV5-3 has a function that is uncertain. The CDR3 contains 14 residues. V was clipped by 8 bases and J by 3 bases, with 18 bases between them. CDR3 residues: CASSQMEESYEQYF. The CDR3 DNA reads TGTGCCAGCAGCCAGATGGAAGAAAGCTACGAGCAGTACTTC.

V and J are TRBV14 and TRBJ2-3; either TRBD1 or TRBD2 may supply D (6 bases each). In germline, CDR1 is SGHDN, CDR2 FVKESK. The CDR3 is 16 amino acids. V shed 0 bases and J shed 7 bases, with 17 bases lying between them. The CDR3 region is CASSQESGVGTNTQYF. Here the CDR3 DNA reads TGTGCCAGCAGCCAAGAATCGGGAGTTGGGACAAATACGCAGTATTTT. Full variable domain (missing parts from reference TRBV14 and TRBJ2-3): EAGVTQFPSHSVIEKGQTVTLRCDPISGHDNLYWYRRVMGKEIKFLLHFVKESKQDESGMPNNRFLAERTGGTYSTLKVQPAELEDSGVYFCASSQESGVGTNTQYFGPGTRLTVL.

The sample holds a few counts of this clonotype. V usage is TRBV7-9 and J usage is TRBJ2-3; D possibly matches TRBD1 or TRBD2 (5 bases each). V lost 5 bases and J lost 6, with 18 bases in between. CDR1 and CDR2 (germline): SEHNR, FQNEAQ (reference sequence). This CDR3 comprises 15 residues. DNA of the CDR3: TGTGCCAGCAGCCTCCCCAGCCTGGGGGTGGATACGCAGTATTTT. Encoded protein: CASSLPSLGVDTQYF.

This clonotype was detected ten times or more. The chain couples TRBV7-9 to TRBJ2-7; 9 bases match TRBD1. This CDR3 is 20 amino acids long. The germline CDR1 and CDR2 sequences are SEHNR and FQNEAQ (reference sequence). Trimming took 5 bases from V and 3 from J; bases not matched to a gene: 23. DNA for the CDR3: TGTGCCAGCAGCGTACTGCCGGGACAGGGCCTTGAAGGGCTCAGCTACGAGCAGTACTTC. This translates into CASSVLPGQGLEGLSYEQYF.

For this clonotype: One base away lies a much larger clone, so this may be a sequencing read error. This sequence joins TRBV9 and TRBJ2-7; TRBD1 aligns across 8 bases. This CDR3 has 15 residues. With V trimmed by 4 bases and J by 3 bases, 9 bases remained unmatched. CDR1 and CDR2 (germline): SGDLS, YYNGEE. The CDR3 nucleotides read TGTGCCAGCAGCCGAACCGGGACAGGTCTCTACGAGCAGTACTTC. This sequence encodes CASSRTGTGLYEQYF.

This clonotype appeared many times. The rearrangement links TRBV4-3 to TRBJ1-1; D is possibly TRBD1 (6 bases). The CDR3 totals 16 residues. V dropped 0 bases and J dropped 1 base, with 12 bases sitting between them. Germline-derived CDR1 and CDR2 are LGHNA and YSLEER. In DNA form, the CDR3 reads TGCGCCAGCAGCCAAGATAAAGGCAGGGGGAACACTGAAGCTTTCTTT. Translated, it gives CASSQDKGRGNTEAFF.